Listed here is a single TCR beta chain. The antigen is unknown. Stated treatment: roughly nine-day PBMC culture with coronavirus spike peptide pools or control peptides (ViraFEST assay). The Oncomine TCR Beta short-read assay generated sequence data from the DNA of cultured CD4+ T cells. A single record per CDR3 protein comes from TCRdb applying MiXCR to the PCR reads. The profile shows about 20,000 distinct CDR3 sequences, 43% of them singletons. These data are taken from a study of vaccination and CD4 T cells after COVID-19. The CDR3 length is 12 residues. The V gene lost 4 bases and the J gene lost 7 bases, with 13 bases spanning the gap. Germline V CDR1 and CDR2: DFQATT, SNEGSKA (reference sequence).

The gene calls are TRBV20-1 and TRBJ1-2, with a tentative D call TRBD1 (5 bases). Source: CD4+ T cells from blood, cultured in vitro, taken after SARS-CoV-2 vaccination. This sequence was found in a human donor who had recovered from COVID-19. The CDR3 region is CSAKRQGGGYTF. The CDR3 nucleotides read TGCAGTGCTAAAAGGCAGGGAGGTGGCTACACCTTC.